Here is one TCR beta chain with its context. Trimming removed 0 bases from V and 1 base from J, with 9 bases in between. CDR3 length: 15 amino acids. The germline V gene encodes CDR1 MGHRA and CDR2 YSYEKL. The protocol was immunoSEQ multiplex PCR, while the TCRdb copy is restricted to in-frame clones and leaves out a portion. The table lists 95,000 to 110,000 clones, over 75% of them singletons. This specimen belongs to a study of T cell responses to AZD1222 COVID-19 vaccine. The starting material was peripheral blood, obtained on day 0 of AZD1222 vaccination. The TCR comes from an adult in good health. This chain connects TRBV4-1 to TRBJ1-1; D gene ambiguous. As DNA, the CDR3 is TGCGCCAGCAGCCAAGACCCCCTAGGGAACACTGAAGCTTTCTTT. This sequence encodes CASSQDPLGNTEAFF.